These T cell receptor beta chains were read from a single sample in a study of T cells in Graves' hyperthyroidism and ophthalmopathy. One entry per CDR3 protein results from TCRdb running MiXCR on the multiplex PCR reads. The data contain approximately 600,000 distinct CDR3 sequences, roughly 20% of them singletons. Sequencing used blood. The receptor source for this set is a man aged 25 to 40 with Graves' ophthalmopathy. The CDR3 runs from the conserved cysteine through the conserved F or W. The order of the fields is CDR3 DNA, CDR3 protein, D gene, CDR3 length, clone size, V gene, J gene. The D gene is left open where the match is weak. Size is omitted from some rows. Given values are once, few, many or a class for expanded clones.

TGTGCCATCAGTGAGGGACAGGTGAACACTGAAGCTTTCTTT	CAISEGQVNTEAFF	TRBD1	14	-	TRBV10-3	TRBJ1-1
TGTGCCAGCAGCCCAGGGGGGATATGGAACACTGAAGCTTTCTTT	CASSPGGIWNTEAFF	TRBD1	15	few	TRBV7-9	TRBJ1-1
TGTGCCAGTAGTGGGGGACAGGGCGGCGGCCAGCCCCAGCATTTT	CASSGGQGGGQPQHF	TRBD1	15	few	TRBV19	TRBJ1-5
TGTGCCAGCGGGGCTTACAATGAGCAGTTCTTC	CASGAYNEQFF	-	11	-	TRBV19	TRBJ2-1
TGTGCCAGCAGCTTAGGTTTCGGTGGGCTAAACACAGATACGCAGTATTTT	CASSLGFGGLNTDTQYF	-	17	-	TRBV7-3	TRBJ2-3
TGTGCCAGCAGCTATGCGGGACTTGGCACCGGGGAGCTGTTTTTT	CASSYAGLGTGELFF	-	15	few	TRBV27	TRBJ2-2
TGTGCCAGCAGTCCTATTGGGGCGGGATTAGAGTTCTTC	CASSPIGAGLEFF	-	13	few	TRBV27	TRBJ2-1
TGTGCCAGCAGCTTAAGGACTAGCGGGCCCCAAGAGACCCAGTACTTC	CASSLRTSGPQETQYF	TRBD2	16	few	TRBV7-9	TRBJ2-5
TGCGCCAGCAGCTTGGAAGGGTTCGCGAACACCGGGGAGCTGTTTTTT	CASSLEGFANTGELFF	-	16	few	TRBV5-1	TRBJ2-2
TGTGCCAGCAGTCTGGGGAGCGGTACGCAGTATTTT	CASSLGSGTQYF	-	12	many	TRBV3-1	TRBJ2-3
TGTGCCAGCAGCTCTGGCCGGGCGGGAGCAGTCTTCCATGAGCAGTTCTTC	CASSSGRAGAVFHEQFF	TRBD2	17	once	TRBV5-1	TRBJ2-1
TGTGCCAGCAGTACGCAGGGGGCTGGTAACACTGAAGCTTTCTTT	CASSTQGAGNTEAFF	TRBD1	15	many	TRBV27	TRBJ1-1
TGTGCCAGCAGCTCCTTGACAGGGGCCTACAATGAGCAGTTCTTC	CASSSLTGAYNEQFF	TRBD1	15	-	TRBV16	TRBJ2-1
TGTGCCAGCACGCGGGGAGCGGGAGGGACTGAGCAGTTCTTC	CASTRGAGGTEQFF	TRBD2	14	many	TRBV6-1	TRBJ2-1
TGCGCCAGCAGTTCGGGGAGCCCAGATACGCAGTATTTT	CASSSGSPDTQYF	-	13	-	TRBV10-2	TRBJ2-3
TGTGCCAGCAGCCCACCCAGGGTTTCCCTCTACAATGAGCAGTTCTTC	CASSPPRVSLYNEQFF	-	16	many	TRBV28	TRBJ2-1
TGCAGTGCGGGGGGGCCTCCGGGTGCCGGCACTGAAGCTTTCTTT	CSAGGPPGAGTEAFF	-	15	few	TRBV20-1	TRBJ1-1
TGTGCCAGCAGTTCTTCAGGGGGCGCCGGGGAGCTGTTTTTT	CASSSSGGAGELFF	TRBD1	14	-	TRBV28	TRBJ2-2